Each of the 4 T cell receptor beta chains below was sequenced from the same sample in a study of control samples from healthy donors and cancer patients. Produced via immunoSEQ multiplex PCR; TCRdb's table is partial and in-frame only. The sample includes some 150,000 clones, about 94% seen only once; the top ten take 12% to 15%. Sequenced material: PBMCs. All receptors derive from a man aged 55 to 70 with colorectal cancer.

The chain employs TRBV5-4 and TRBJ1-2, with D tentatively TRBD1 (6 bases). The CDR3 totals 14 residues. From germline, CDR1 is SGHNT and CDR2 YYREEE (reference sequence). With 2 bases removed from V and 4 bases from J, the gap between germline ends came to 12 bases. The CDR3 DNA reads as TGTGCCAGCAGCTTCAGGGGAATGATCTATGGCTACACCTTC. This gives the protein CASSFRGMIYGYTF.

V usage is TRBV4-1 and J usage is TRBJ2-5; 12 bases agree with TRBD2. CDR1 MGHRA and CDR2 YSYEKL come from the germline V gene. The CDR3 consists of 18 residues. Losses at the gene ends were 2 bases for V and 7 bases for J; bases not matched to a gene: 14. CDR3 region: CASSQTLTSGGPAGTQYF. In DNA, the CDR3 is TGCGCCAGCAGCCAAACACTGACTAGCGGGGGCCCGGCCGGGACCCAGTACTTC.

The CDR3 sequence: CASSRDIQETQYF. CDR3 coding DNA: TGTGCCAGCAGTCGGGACATCCAAGAGACCCAGTACTTC. The chain is built from TRBV6-5 and TRBJ2-5, with a possible D match to TRBD1 (6 bases). Germline lookup yields CDR1 MNHEY and CDR2 SVGAGI. The CDR3 length is 13 residues. Trimming removed 5 bases at V and 1 base at J, with 8 bases between.

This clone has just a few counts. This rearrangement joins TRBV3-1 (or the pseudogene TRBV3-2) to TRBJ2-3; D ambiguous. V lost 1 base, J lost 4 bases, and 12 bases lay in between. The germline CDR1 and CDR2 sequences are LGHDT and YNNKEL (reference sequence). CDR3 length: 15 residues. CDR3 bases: TGTGCCAGCAGCCAAGGACTGGACGCATCAGATACGCAGTATTTT. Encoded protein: CASSQGLDASDTQYF.